This entry lists 15 T cell receptor beta chains sequenced from one sample in a study of T-cell reconstitution after alpha-beta-depleted transplantation in children. The TCRbeta library incorporated unique molecular identifiers. TCRdb analysed the PCR reads with MiXCR anew, one entry per CDR3 protein. The data contain 350,000 to 400,000 distinct CDR3 sequences, roughly 20% of them singletons. The starting material was PBMCs from the stem cell graft donor, obtained from the stem cell graft. The receptors derive from a human donor who donated a stem cell graft to a child with acute myeloid leukemia.

This clonotype was seen only a few times. The chain combines TRBV5-1 with TRBJ1-1; D call uncertain. CDR1 and CDR2 from the germline V gene are SGHRS and YFSETQ. V lost 4 bases to trimming and J lost 2 bases, with 6 bases between them. The length of the CDR3 is 12 residues. This chain's CDR3 is CASSTGNTEAFF. CDR3 in DNA: TGCGCCAGCAGCACTGGCAACACTGAAGCTTTCTTT.

In its sample, this clonotype was seen many times. This chain joins TRBV6-5 and TRBJ2-1; D could derive from TRBD1 or TRBD2 (6 bases each). Germline V gene data show CDR1 as MNHEY and CDR2 as SVGAGI. The V gene lost 2 bases and the J gene lost 10 bases, with 9 bases spanning the gap. There are 12 residues in the CDR3. The CDR3 loop reads CASSYPGAEQFF. CDR3 bases: TGTGCCAGCAGTTACCCGGGGGCAGAGCAGTTCTTC.

This clonotype was counted a few times. For the CDR3, the DNA is TGCAGTGCTCGACAGAGCCCGAACACTGAAGCTTTCTTT. Amino acid sequence: CSARQSPNTEAFF. The V and J genes are TRBV20-1 and TRBJ1-1; tentative D call: TRBD1 (5 bases). Germline V lookup: CDR1 DFQATT, CDR2 SNEGSKA (reference sequence). V was clipped by 5 bases and J by 1 base, with 11 bases between them. CDR3 length: 13 amino acids.

This clonotype was found many times. The chain couples TRBV12-3 or TRBV12-4 to TRBJ2-1; tentatively, D is TRBD2 (5 bases). Between the trimmed V and J ends, which lost 6 bases and 0 bases, there was a span of 12 bases. The CDR3 loop spans 15 amino acids. The CDR3: CASRATGSSYNEQFF. The CDR3 DNA reads TGTGCCAGCAGAGCGACGGGGAGCTCCTACAATGAGCAGTTCTTC.

This clonotype came up many times. V usage is TRBV12-3 or TRBV12-4 and J usage is TRBJ2-1; 8 bases are shared with TRBD2. V lost 6 bases and J lost 8; bases outside the gene matches: 18. This CDR3 is 17 amino acids long. CDR3 amino acids: CASSPRRAGVGSDEQFF. In DNA form, the CDR3 reads TGTGCCAGCAGCCCCCGTAGAGCGGGAGTTGGGTCCGATGAGCAGTTCTTC.

This clonotype was observed a handful of times. The rearrangement uses TRBV12-3 or TRBV12-4 and TRBJ2-1, with TRBD2 matching 11 bases. Unmatched junction bases numbered 6, after V lost 6 bases and J lost 8 bases. This CDR3 has 14 amino acids. In DNA form, the CDR3 reads TGTGCCAGCAGAGATAGCGGGAGGGCCTATGAGCAGTTCTTC. As protein: CASRDSGRAYEQFF.

This clonotype was detected ten times or more. The chain combines TRBV6-4 with TRBJ2-2, with 10 bases lining up with TRBD2. In germline, CDR1 is MRHNA, CDR2 SNTAGT. Trimming cost V 4 bases and J 3 bases; bases outside gene matches: 5. The CDR3 is made up of 16 amino acids. CDR3 coding DNA: TGTGCCAGCAGTGCCTCCGGGACTAGCGACACCGGGGAGCTGTTTTTT. Encoded protein: CASSASGTSDTGELFF.

V is TRBV7-6 and J is TRBJ2-7, with 10 nucleotides matching TRBD2. J lost 2 bases, V lost 5 bases, and 6 bases had no gene match. CDR1 and CDR2 from the germline V gene are SGHVS and FNYEAQ. The CDR3 consists of 15 residues. The CDR3 sequence is CASSLSGRTTYEQYF. In DNA form, the CDR3 reads TGTGCCAGCAGCCTTAGCGGGAGGACGACCTACGAGCAGTACTTC.

This clonotype has ten or more counts. The J gene is TRBJ2-1, the V gene TRBV20-1; 9 nucleotides match TRBD2. CDR1 is DFQATT, CDR2 SNEGSKA, per germline (reference sequence). The CDR3 is 15 amino acids. V lost 0 bases and J lost 9; bases outside the gene matches: 9. CDR3 sequence reads: CSARDVPAGGPEQFF. DNA for the CDR3: TGCAGTGCTAGAGATGTCCCAGCGGGAGGCCCTGAGCAGTTCTTC.

This clonotype has a handful of counts. V is TRBV7-6 and J is TRBJ2-5, with TRBD1 matching 8 bases. This CDR3 is built from 14 residues. The trim removed 7 bases at V and 5 bases at J, leaving 9 bases unmatched. Germline CDR1 reads SGHVS; CDR2 reads FNYEAQ. CDR3 DNA: TGTGCCAGCACTTCCGACAGGGGATGGGAGACCCAGTACTTC. Protein product: CASTSDRGWETQYF.

This chain connects TRBV28 to TRBJ2-7; 11 nucleotides agree with TRBD1. Trimming cost V 5 bases and J 2 bases; bases outside gene matches: 14. The CDR3 has 18 residues. Germline lookup yields CDR1 MDHEN and CDR2 SYDVKM. In DNA form, the CDR3 reads TGTGCCAGCAGTCTACTAACGGCCGGGACAGGGGGGCCCTACGAGCAGTACTTC. Protein product: CASSLLTAGTGGPYEQYF.

V gene TRBV28 combines with J gene TRBJ2-5; TRBD2 agrees at 11 bases. The length of the CDR3 is 14 residues. Germline V CDR1 and CDR2: MDHEN, SYDVKM. Trimming cost V 3 bases and J 9 bases; bases outside gene matches: 6. CDR3 residues: CASSLGLAVGPQYF. The CDR3 nucleotides are TGTGCCAGCAGTTTGGGACTAGCGGTCGGGCCCCAGTACTTC.

The chain uses TRBV28 and TRBJ2-7; no reliable D call. V gave up 6 bases and J gave up 4 bases, with 10 bases separating them. Germline V CDR1 and CDR2: MDHEN, SYDVKM. CDR3 length: 12 amino acids. As DNA, the CDR3 is TGTGCCAGCAGGCTTGGTTATTACGAGCAGTACTTC. Its translation: CASRLGYYEQYF.

The chain joins TRBV4-3 to TRBJ1-1; tentatively, D is TRBD1 (5 bases). This CDR3 is built from 15 residues. The V end lost 4 bases, the J end lost 5 bases, and 17 bases lay between the germline ends. In germline, CDR1 is LGHNA, CDR2 YSLEER. The CDR3 is CASSPEDWGSTEAFF. As DNA, the CDR3 is TGCGCCAGCAGCCCAGAAGACTGGGGCTCGACTGAAGCTTTCTTT.

This clonotype came up many times. This chain joins TRBV29-1 and TRBJ1-1; unclear D gene. CDR1 and CDR2 from the germline V gene are SQVTM and ANQGSEA. The CDR3 loop spans 13 amino acids. Trimming shortened V by 1 base and J by 6 bases, and 12 bases separated the two germline ends. CDR3 protein: CSVEGGMGAEAFF. The DNA for the CDR3 is TGCAGCGTTGAAGGGGGTATGGGCGCTGAAGCTTTCTTT.